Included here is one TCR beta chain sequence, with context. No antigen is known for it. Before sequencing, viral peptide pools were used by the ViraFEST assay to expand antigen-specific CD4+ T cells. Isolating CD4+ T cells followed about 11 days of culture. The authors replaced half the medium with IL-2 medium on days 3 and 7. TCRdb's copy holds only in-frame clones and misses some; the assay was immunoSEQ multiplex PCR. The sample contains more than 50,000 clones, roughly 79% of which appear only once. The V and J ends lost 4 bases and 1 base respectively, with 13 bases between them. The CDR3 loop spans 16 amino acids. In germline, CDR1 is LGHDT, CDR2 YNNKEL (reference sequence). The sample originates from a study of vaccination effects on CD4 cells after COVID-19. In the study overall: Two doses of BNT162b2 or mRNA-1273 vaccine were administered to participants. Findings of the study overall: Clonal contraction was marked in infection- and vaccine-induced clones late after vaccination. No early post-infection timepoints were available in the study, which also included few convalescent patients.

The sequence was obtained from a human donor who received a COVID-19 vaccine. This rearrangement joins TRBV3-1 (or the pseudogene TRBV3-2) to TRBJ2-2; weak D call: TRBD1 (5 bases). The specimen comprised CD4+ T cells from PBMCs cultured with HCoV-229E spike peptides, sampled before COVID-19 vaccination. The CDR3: CASSRRQGLNTGELFF. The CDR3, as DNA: TGTGCCAGCAGCCGCCGCCAGGGCCTGAACACCGGGGAGCTGTTTTTT.